Below, one T cell receptor (beta chain) is given with its context. The clone's antigen remains unknown. Base qualities are not at hand, and no much larger clone is one base apart. The sample comes from a study of blood T cell repertoires in COVID-19 (dated by TCRdb to about 2020). For the wider study: Collaborator samples came from the United States, Italy and Spain and covered acute and convalescent phases of COVID-19. The material from the prospective study consisted of cDNA or gDNA derived from T cells, B-cell-depleted T cells, or PBMCs. Where available, HLA class I and class II types were taken from metadata supplied by the sample provider and were not determined by assay-based typing. The samples were drawn from the first 160 participants of the ongoing ImmuneRACE study and from over 950 subjects provided by 6 global collaborators. The dataset comprised deeply sampled blood TCRbeta repertoires from subjects exposed to, actively infected with, or recovered from COVID-19. A freely available public database, intended as a resource for researchers studying the immune response to SARS-CoV-2, is where the repertoires were released. Sample metadata almost always included a de-identified subject ID, COVID-19 status, age in years and sex.

TCRbeta CDR3 regions were amplified from genomic DNA using the immunoSEQ Assay, a bias-controlled multiplex PCR. The published analysis was carried out like this. The number of nucleated cells in each sample was estimated from the amplification of reference gene primers within the assay. Sequence reads were collapsed and filtered to measure the absolute abundance of every unique TCRbeta CDR3 rearrangement. For each sample, productive Simpson clonality was calculated as the square root of Simpson's diversity index over productive rearrangements. TCRdb retrieved this table from immuneACCESS and kept in-frame rearrangements only. Not all clones are present; in checked studies, unresolved V genes account for under half, and no reason is known for the remainder. V, J and clone size were drawn from that table, and D and trimming were deduced from the DNA. In this sample the table shows fewer than 130,000 clones, around 90% of which occur a single time. In total, the top ten clones hold roughly 4.9% of the sample.

CDR1 is given as GTSNPN and CDR2 as SVGIG, both from the germline V gene (reference sequence). From its cysteine to its phenylalanine, the CDR3 spans 13 amino acids. Just CDR3 DNA is preserved here, 39 bases in frame from base 1. V is pared back by 0 bases and J by 3 bases, with 5 bases lying between the germline termini. Whole blood was collected in K2EDTA tubes by collaborating institutions according to the institutions' own protocols. For TCRbeta analysis, collaborators shipped samples in one of three forms: frozen whole blood, isolated PBMCs, or DNA extracted from either of those sample types. Results the study describes overall, beyond this receptor: The quantity of clinical and demographic metadata differed by source and by participant and was supplied without curation.

The sequence was obtained from a human donor in a cohort sampled during active COVID-19. Material for sequencing was peripheral blood. The chain is encoded by TRBV30 joined to TRBJ1-4, with the D gene too uncertain to name. The nucleotide sequence reads as follows: TGTGCCTGGAGTGTTGGAGCTAATGAAAAACTGTTTTTT. This yields the protein CAWSVGANEKLFF.